This T cell receptor beta chain appears in the sequencing data of a study of human T cells and chemical hapten exposure. Sample time point: patch test 2, 6 weeks after DPC sensitization. The sample's treatment: therapeutic diphenylcyclopropenone sensitization with weekly scalp DPC. This CDR3 contains 14 residues. The ends were cut back, 5 bases at V and 4 bases at J, with 14 bases in the middle. Germline V gives CDR1 MNHEY, CDR2 SMNVEV (reference sequence). This clonotype occurred many times. From the RACE reads, TCRdb called clonotypes with MiXCR, one entry per CDR3 protein. The sample shows about 110,000 distinct CDR3 sequences, 9.2% of them seen only once.

The specimen was whole blood, collected in connection with sensitization to the hapten diphenylcyclopropenone (DPC). The clonotype originates from a woman aged 40-49 years with alopecia areata. Some clones in this sample may be carry-over from other donors' samples. The chain joins TRBV27 to TRBJ2-5; TRBD2 is a possible D gene (5 bases). The CDR3: CASSPRPGTETQYF. DNA for the CDR3: TGTGCCAGCAGTCCGCGTCCGGGAACAGAGACCCAGTACTTC.